A selection of T cell receptor beta chains follows, all from one sample in a study of beta chain features in type 1 diabetes. Libraries were prepared by immunoSEQ multiplex PCR; TCRdb keeps only in-frame clonotypes and omits some of them. This table holds approximately 29,000 clones, about 65% found once. The sample taken for sequencing was Tregs from blood. These receptors originate from a woman aged 30 to 39 with type 1 diabetes. Both conserved end residues are part of each CDR3. A D gene is named only where the DNA matches it firmly. The size field is filled for only some rows; it gives once, few, many or a size class.

V	size	D	J	CDR3	DNA
TRBV14	few	.	TRBJ1-2	CASSQDNGYGYTF	TGTGCCAGCAGCCAAGATAACGGCTATGGCTACACCTTC
TRBV5-1	.	.	TRBJ2-3	CASSHRTSTDTQYF	TGCGCCAGCAGCCACCGGACTAGCACAGATACGCAGTATTTT
TRBV19	.	.	TRBJ2-2	CASSPGSLANTGELFF	TGTGCCAGTAGTCCCGGTAGTCTCGCGAACACCGGGGAGCTGTTTTTT
TRBV29-1	.	TRBD2	TRBJ2-3	CSVDPTSGASTDTQYF	TGCAGCGTAGACCCGACTAGCGGAGCAAGCACAGATACGCAGTATTTT
TRBV30	few	.	TRBJ2-6	CAWSLKGANVLTF	TGTGCCTGGAGCCTAAAAGGGGCCAACGTCCTGACTTTC
TRBV19	.	TRBD1	TRBJ2-3	CASSGQGTDTQYF	TGTGCCAGTAGCGGACAGGGGACAGATACGCAGTATTTT
TRBV27	.	.	TRBJ1-6	CASSLEGSSSYNSPLHF	TGTGCCAGCAGTTTAGAGGGCAGCAGCTCCTATAATTCACCCCTCCACTTT
TRBV6-6	few	TRBD2	TRBJ2-2	CASSYALAGRTGELFF	TGTGCCAGCAGTTACGCTCTAGCGGGAAGAACCGGGGAGCTGTTTTTT
TRBV9	.	TRBD1	TRBJ1-3	CASSEQGANAPHSGNTIYF	TGTGCCAGCAGCGAACAGGGGGCTAATGCTCCTCACTCTGGAAACACCATATATTTT
TRBV7-9	.	.	TRBJ2-6	CASTWGTDSSGANVLTF	TGTGCCAGCACCTGGGGGACTGACAGCTCTGGGGCCAACGTCCTGACTTTC
TRBV18	.	.	TRBJ2-7	CASSPDSFSYEQYF	TGTGCCAGCTCACCGGACAGCTTCTCCTACGAGCAGTACTTC
TRBV6-5	.	.	TRBJ1-2	CASRQGLRGYTF	TGTGCCAGCAGACAGGGTTTGAGGGGCTACACCTTC
TRBV20-1	.	.	TRBJ1-3	CSASRGNTIYF	TGCAGTGCTAGTCGGGGAAACACCATATATTTT
TRBV18	.	.	TRBJ2-7	CASSPGRGTGTNEQYF	TGTGCCAGCTCACCAGGGAGGGGTACAGGGACCAACGAGCAGTACTTC
TRBV5-1	.	TRBD2	TRBJ2-1	CASSLVASGGNEQFF	TGCGCCAGCAGCTTGGTGGCTAGCGGGGGGAATGAGCAGTTCTTC
TRBV10-3	.	.	TRBJ2-5	CAISRQAQETQYF	TGTGCCATCAGCCGACAGGCCCAAGAGACCCAGTACTTC
TRBV25-1	once	.	TRBJ1-5	CASSGVQGQPQHF	TGTGCCAGCAGTGGAGTACAGGGACAGCCCCAGCATTTT
TRBV5-1	.	TRBD2	TRBJ2-1	CASSLQLAGNNEQFF	TGCGCCAGCAGCTTGCAACTAGCGGGGAACAATGAGCAGTTCTTC
TRBV7-2	.	TRBD2	TRBJ2-7	CASSLATSGSYEQYF	TGTGCCAGCAGCTTAGCCACTAGCGGGAGTTACGAGCAGTACTTC
TRBV5-4	.	TRBD2	TRBJ2-7	CASSPRGIYEQYF	TGTGCCAGCAGCCCGCGGGGGATATACGAGCAGTACTTC
TRBV9	.	TRBD2	TRBJ2-1	CASSETSGNEQFF	TGTGCCAGCAGCGAGACTAGCGGGAATGAGCAGTTCTTC
TRBV11-2	.	TRBD1	TRBJ1-1	CASSLDSQGSLGNTEAFF	TGTGCCAGCAGCTTAGACTCACAGGGGTCCTTGGGGAACACTGAAGCTTTCTTT
TRBV19	.	TRBD2	TRBJ2-2	CASSKNPLAGVPGELFF	TGTGCCAGTAGTAAGAACCCTCTAGCGGGAGTCCCCGGGGAGCTGTTTTTT